The 18 T cell receptor beta chains below all came from one sample that was sequenced in a study of cytomegalovirus exposure and HLA in healthy donors. Primers: 60 Vbeta forward and 13 Jbeta reverse. Sequencing was performed with immunoSEQ multiplex PCR; in TCRdb, only in-frame clones are kept and a portion is missing. The sample lists under 200,000 clones; roughly 70% were seen once. Sequencing input: PBMCs. The receptor source for this set is a woman in her thirties or forties in good health and CMV-seropositive.

The chain employs TRBV9 and TRBJ2-1; 10 bases match TRBD1. There are 14 residues in the CDR3. Per the germline V gene, CDR1 is SGDLS and CDR2 is YYNGEE. V shed 3 bases, J shed 7 bases, and the junction held 4 bases outside the gene matches. The CDR3 sequence is CASSGRDRGNEQFF. As DNA, the CDR3 is TGTGCCAGCAGCGGCCGGGACAGGGGTAATGAGCAGTTCTTC.

The chain is built from TRBV6-1 and TRBJ2-1, with 11 bases lining up with TRBD2. The CDR3 is made up of 17 amino acids. Germline CDR1 is MNHNS and CDR2 is SASEGT. J lost 2 bases, V lost 2 bases, and 5 bases had no gene match. The CDR3: CASSELAGGPTYNEQFF. In nucleotides, the CDR3 is TGTGCCAGCAGTGAACTAGCGGGGGGCCCGACCTACAATGAGCAGTTCTTC.

The chain is built from TRBV6-5 and TRBJ1-1, with 10 bases aligning to TRBD1. The CDR3 is made up of 14 amino acids. Germline lookup yields CDR1 MNHEY and CDR2 SVGAGI. The V gene end was trimmed by 7 bases and the J gene end by 5 bases; junction bases not matched to a gene: 7. The CDR3 is CASNRDRGGTEAFF. CDR3 DNA sequence: TGTGCCAGCAATCGGGACAGGGGTGGTACTGAAGCTTTCTTT.

This rearrangement joins TRBV7-9 to TRBJ1-4, with 7 positions matching TRBD1. Trimming removed 4 bases from V and 4 bases from J; junction bases left unmatched: 3. The CDR3 loop spans 14 amino acids. The germline V gene has CDR1 SEHNR and CDR2 FQNEAQ (reference sequence). The CDR3 sequence: CASSSGQLNEKLFF. The CDR3 DNA follows: TGTGCCAGCAGCTCGGGACAGCTTAATGAAAAACTGTTTTTT.

This chain uses TRBV28 with TRBJ1-1, with TRBD1 as a possible D gene (6 bases). The V end lost 4 bases, the J end lost 0 bases, and 15 bases lay between the germline ends. The CDR3 extends over 16 amino acids. Per the germline V gene, CDR1 is MDHEN and CDR2 is SYDVKM. The CDR3 region is CASSSPGGDMNTEAFF. For the CDR3, the DNA is TGTGCCAGCAGTTCCCCCGGGGGGGACATGAACACTGAAGCTTTCTTT.

A remark on this clone: Additional DNA sequences in this sample encode the identical CDR3. The J gene is TRBJ2-3, the V gene TRBV11-2; the D gene is possibly TRBD1 (6 bases). There are 11 residues in the CDR3. Germline V gene sequence: CDR1 SGHAT, CDR2 FQNNGV. Trimming cost V 6 bases and J 9 bases, with 10 bases left between them. CDR3 sequence (DNA): TGTGCCAGCAGTTTAAGGGGGACGCAGTATTTT. It is translated as CASSLRGTQYF.

The chain links TRBV27 to TRBJ2-1; TRBD2 aligns across 10 bases. Germline V gives CDR1 MNHEY, CDR2 SMNVEV (reference sequence). The V gene end was trimmed by 5 bases and the J gene end by 11 bases; junction bases not matched to a gene: 15. This CDR3 has 16 residues. The CDR3: CASSKLAGGPGGKQFF. CDR3 in DNA: TGTGCCAGCAGTAAGTTAGCGGGAGGTCCGGGGGGTAAGCAGTTCTTC.

The V and J genes are TRBV29-1 and TRBJ2-7; D might be TRBD1 (6 bases). The CDR3 covers 13 residues. Trimming cost V 1 base and J 3 bases, with 10 bases left between them. The germline CDR1 and CDR2 sequences are SQVTM and ANQGSEA. The CDR3 spells CSVEAQGLYEQYF. As DNA, the CDR3 is TGCAGCGTTGAAGCACAGGGCCTCTACGAGCAGTACTTC.

V gene TRBV4-1 combines with J gene TRBJ2-5, with TRBD1 matching over 8 bases. CDR1 MGHRA and CDR2 YSYEKL come from the germline V gene. Unmatched junction bases numbered 7, after V lost 3 bases and J lost 4 bases. The CDR3 runs to 15 residues. The CDR3 region has the DNA TGCGCCAGCAGCCACCCTCAGGGGGCGGGAGAGACCCAGTACTTC. Amino acids: CASSHPQGAGETQYF.

Concerning this clone itself: In the same sample, other DNA sequences code for this CDR3. The rearrangement links TRBV9 to TRBJ2-3; no firm D call. The germline V and J ends were trimmed by 0 bases and 4 bases, with 3 bases remaining between them. The germline V gene has CDR1 SGDLS and CDR2 YYNGEE. The CDR3 runs 12 residues. In nucleotides, the CDR3 is TGTGCCAGCAGCGTAGGAGCAGATACGCAGTATTTT. As protein: CASSVGADTQYF.

The rearrangement uses TRBV7-8 and TRBJ2-1, with 7 bases matching TRBD1. Looked up from germline, CDR1 is SGHVS and CDR2 is FQNEAQ. The V gene end was trimmed by 5 bases and the J gene end by 4 bases; junction bases not matched to a gene: 8. The CDR3 extends over 15 amino acids. DNA of the CDR3: TGTGCCAGCAGCACCCCGGGACAGATTTACAATGAGCAGTTCTTC. Translating gives CASSTPGQIYNEQFF.

The gene calls are TRBV5-1 and TRBJ2-4, with 7 positions matching TRBD2. Germline assignment: CDR1 SGHRS and CDR2 YFSETQ. The J segment lost 2 bases and the V segment lost 1 base, leaving 3 bases of the junction unmatched. The CDR3 has 15 residues. CDR3 amino acids: CASSLSGVSKNIQYF. The DNA for the CDR3 is TGCGCCAGCAGCTTGAGCGGGGTATCCAAAAACATTCAGTACTTC.

This clone was seen once. This sequence joins TRBV6-6 and TRBJ2-3; TRBD1 might be the D (6 bases). The germline V gene encodes CDR1 MNHNY and CDR2 SVGAGI (reference sequence). Trimming removed 4 bases from V and 0 bases from J, with 11 bases in between. This CDR3 has 15 amino acids. The CDR3 DNA reads TGTGCCAGCAGTTCAGGACAGACTAGCACAGATACGCAGTATTTT. It codes for CASSSGQTSTDTQYF.

On this clone: At one of its ends the junction is not consistent with the germline gene, which may arise from a read error. The chain couples TRBV5-8 to TRBJ1-2; TRBD1 is a possible D gene (5 bases). Germline loops: CDR1 SGHTS, CDR2 YDEGEE. The length of the CDR3 is 15 residues. The CDR3 bases are TGTGCCAGCAGCTTGGATAGCGGCGCAGGGAATGGCTACCCCTTC. Its protein is CASSLDSGAGNGYPF. The full variable domain, with the rest looked up from reference TRBV5-8 and TRBJ1-2, is EAGVTQSPTHLIKTRGQQATLRCSPISGHTSVYWYQQALGLGLQFLLWYDEGEERNRGNFPPRFSGRQFPNYSSELNVNALELEDSALYLCASSLDSGAGNGYPFGSGTRLTVV.

This clone was seen only a few times. One end of the junction does not line up with germline, which may come from a read error. This chain links TRBV5-6 with TRBJ1-2; 8 positions match TRBD1. The V gene's germline CDR1 is SGHDT and CDR2 YYEEEE. The CDR3 totals 13 residues. The CDR3 sequence: CASSKDRAYGYPF. The CDR3 DNA reads as TGTGCCAGCAGCAAGGACAGGGCATATGGCTACCCCTTC.

The chain couples TRBV5-1 to TRBJ2-5; 7 bases are shared with TRBD1. CDR1 is SGHRS and CDR2 is YFSETQ in the germline V gene. V was clipped by 4 bases and J by 5 bases; unmatched bases: 8. This CDR3 is built from 14 residues. This chain's CDR3 is CASSRDRARETQYF. In DNA form, the CDR3 reads TGCGCCAGCAGCAGAGACAGGGCTCGGGAGACCCAGTACTTC.

This chain connects TRBV21-1 to TRBJ2-5; no DNA check was done on the table's D call, TRBD1. The assigned J gene may be wrong: the sequence end matches TRBJ2-7 better. TRBV21-1 counts as a pseudogene. CDR3 length equals 17 residues. CDR3 nucleotide sequence: TGTGCCAGCAGCCTCCGTGCAGGGGGTATGAGCTCCTACGAGCAGTACTTC. Translating it yields CASSLRAGGMSSYEQYF.

This chain links TRBV10-3 with TRBJ1-6, with D possibly matching TRBD1 (5 bases). Between the trimmed V and J ends, which lost 3 bases and 7 bases, there was a span of 10 bases. The CDR3 runs 14 residues. The V gene's germline CDR1 is ENHRY and CDR2 SYGVKD. CDR3 residues: CAISDGARNSPLHF. CDR3 in DNA: TGTGCCATCAGTGATGGGGCCCGGAATTCACCCCTCCACTTT.